Following are 9 T cell receptor beta chains from one sample sequenced in a study of T cells of healthy individuals. TCRdb itself ran the 5' RACE reads through MiXCR, one entry per CDR3 protein. The sample has about 96,000 distinct CDR3 sequences; 15% to 20% are singletons. These receptors were obtained from a human donor in good health.

J is TRBJ2-7 and V is TRBV5-1; D may be TRBD2 (5 bases). This CDR3 is built from 12 residues. V shed 4 bases and J shed 3 bases, with 8 bases lying between them. Per the germline V gene, CDR1 is SGHRS and CDR2 is YFSETQ. The CDR3 is CASSRGDYEQYF. In DNA, the CDR3 is TGCGCCAGCAGCCGGGGAGACTACGAGCAGTACTTC.

This clonotype was found a few times. V is TRBV7-2 and J is TRBJ2-7, with unresolved D. The germline V gene encodes CDR1 SGHTA and CDR2 FQGNSA. With 1 base removed from V and 6 bases from J, the gap between germline ends came to 7 bases. The CDR3 consists of 12 residues. In DNA form, the CDR3 reads TGTGCCAGCAGCTTAGATCCGGGCGAGCAGTACTTC. It yields the protein CASSLDPGEQYF.

This clonotype has only a few counts. The chain recombines TRBV15 with TRBJ2-2; 9 positions agree with TRBD1. J was trimmed by 7 bases and V by 0 bases; bases with no gene match: 3. This CDR3 has 15 amino acids. Germline CDR1 and CDR2: LNHNV and YYDKDF (reference sequence). The CDR3 is CATSREGQGVGELFF. CDR3 nucleotide sequence: TGTGCCACCAGCAGAGAGGGACAGGGTGTCGGGGAGCTGTTTTTT.

This clonotype occurred a few times. The rearrangement uses TRBV7-6 and TRBJ2-2, with D uncertain. The CDR3 is 12 residues long. Per the germline V gene, CDR1 is SGHVS and CDR2 is FNYEAQ. V was trimmed by 3 bases and J by 6 bases, leaving 5 bases between them. The CDR3 bases are TGTGCCAGCAGCTTTCGTCCCGGGGAGCTGTTTTTT. Protein sequence: CASSFRPGELFF.

This clonotype was observed at least ten times. The rearrangement uses TRBV10-3 and TRBJ2-3, with 9 bases lining up with TRBD2. This CDR3 comprises 14 residues. Per germline, CDR1 ENHRY and CDR2 SYGVKD. The V and J ends lost 6 bases and 3 bases, in that order; junction bases with no gene match: 4. In nucleotides, the CDR3 is TGTGCCATCAGCCCGGGACTAGCAACAGATACGCAGTATTTT. This codes for CAISPGLATDTQYF.

This clonotype was counted only a few times. The rearrangement joins TRBV5-8 to TRBJ2-2; D gene unclear. This CDR3 has 13 residues. V lost 4 bases, J lost 4 bases, and 8 bases lay in between. From germline, CDR1 is SGHTS and CDR2 YDEGEE. Written as DNA, the CDR3 is TGTGCCAGCAGCGGGTATCCCACCGGGGAGCTGTTTTTT. Protein sequence: CASSGYPTGELFF. Based on the CDR3 plus reference TRBV5-8 and TRBJ2-2, the full variable domain is EAGVTQSPTHLIKTRGQQATLRCSPISGHTSVYWYQQALGLGLQFLLWYDEGEERNRGNFPPRFSGRQFPNYSSELNVNALELEDSALYLCASSGYPTGELFFGEGSRLTVL.

This clonotype occurred a few times. This rearrangement joins TRBV18 to TRBJ2-1; 11 positions match TRBD1. The CDR3 is 16 amino acids. J lost 10 bases, V lost 7 bases, and 15 bases had no gene match. Germline CDR1 reads KGHSH; CDR2 reads LQKENI. CDR3 sequence reads: CASCAKAGTGGMEQFF. The CDR3 nucleotides are TGTGCCAGCTGCGCCAAGGCCGGGACAGGGGGAATGGAGCAGTTCTTC. The full variable domain, in which reference TRBV18 and TRBJ2-1 provide the parts outside the CDR3, is NAGVMQNPRHLVRRRGQEARLRCSPMKGHSHVYWYRQLPEEGLKFMVYLQKENIIDESGMPKERFSAEFPKEGPSILRIQQVVRGDSAAYFCASCAKAGTGGMEQFFGPGTRLTVL.

This clonotype has only a few counts. The gene calls are TRBV13 and TRBJ2-5, with 7 positions matching TRBD1. Germline V gene lookup returns CDR1 PRHDT and CDR2 FYEKMQ (reference sequence). V shed 1 base, J shed 5 bases, and the junction held 4 bases outside the gene matches. The CDR3 runs 14 residues. CDR3 DNA: TGTGCCAGCAGCTTAGAGCAGGGGGAGGAGACCCAGTACTTC. Amino acids: CASSLEQGEETQYF.

This clonotype was counted at least ten times. This chain links TRBV6-4 with TRBJ2-3, with 8 nucleotides matching TRBD2. Trimming removed 3 bases from V and 0 bases from J; junction bases left unmatched: 2. The germline V gene encodes CDR1 MRHNA and CDR2 SNTAGT. The CDR3 loop spans 15 amino acids. The CDR3 sequence: CASSEIAGSTDTQYF. The CDR3, as DNA: TGTGCCAGCAGTGAGATAGCGGGGAGCACAGATACGCAGTATTTT.